This T cell receptor (beta chain) came from a study of T cell responses to AZD1222 COVID-19 vaccine. With respect to this clone: Its specificity is unknown. This same CDR3 is encoded by further DNA sequences in the sample.

The germline gives CDR1 LNHDA, CDR2 SQIVND (reference sequence). The CDR3 sequence is 15 residues long. The V end lost 5 bases, the J end lost 0 bases, and 13 bases lay between the germline ends. Study-wide points: Females outnumbered males among donors, who were mostly white British; clonal diversity was possibly underestimated.

Second-dose timings of about 4 or about 12 weeks were pooled. Here immunoSEQ multiplex PCR was the method, and the copy in TCRdb shows in-frame clones only, minus some. The profile shows tens of thousands of clones, 80% to 90% of them singletons. Sequenced material: peripheral blood, taken 28 days after the second AZD1222 dose. The genes are TRBV19 and TRBJ1-1, with TRBD1 as a possible D gene (6 bases). The source is an adult who received the AZD1222 COVID-19 vaccine. Here the CDR3 reads CASSSRTVMNTEAFF. The CDR3 DNA reads as TGTGCCAGTAGTTCTCGGACAGTCATGAACACTGAAGCTTTCTTT.